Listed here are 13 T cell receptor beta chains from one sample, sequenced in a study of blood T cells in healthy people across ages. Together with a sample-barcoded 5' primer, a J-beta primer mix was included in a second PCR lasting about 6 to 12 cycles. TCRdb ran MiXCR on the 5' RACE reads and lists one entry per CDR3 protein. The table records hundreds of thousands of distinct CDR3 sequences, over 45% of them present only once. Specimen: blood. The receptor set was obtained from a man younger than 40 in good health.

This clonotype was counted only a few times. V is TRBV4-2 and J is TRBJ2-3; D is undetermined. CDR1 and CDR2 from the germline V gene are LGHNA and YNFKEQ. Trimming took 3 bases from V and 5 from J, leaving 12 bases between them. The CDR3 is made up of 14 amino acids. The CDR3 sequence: CASSQLGMGDTQYF. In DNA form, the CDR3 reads TGTGCCAGCAGCCAGTTAGGAATGGGAGATACGCAGTATTTT.

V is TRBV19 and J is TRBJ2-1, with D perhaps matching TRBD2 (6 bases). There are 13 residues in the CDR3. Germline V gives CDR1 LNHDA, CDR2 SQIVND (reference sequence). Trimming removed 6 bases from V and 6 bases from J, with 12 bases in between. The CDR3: CASRRGAGNEQFF. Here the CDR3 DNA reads TGTGCCAGTAGGAGGGGAGCGGGCAATGAGCAGTTCTTC.

In nucleotides, the CDR3 is TGTGCCAGCAGTCCCGGGGGGTCCGACATTCAGTACTTC. This translates into CASSPGGSDIQYF. The chain carries TRBV28 and TRBJ2-4; 7 bases are a match to TRBD2. The CDR3 sequence is 13 residues long. Trimming at V came to 5 bases and at J to 8 bases, leaving 6 bases not matched to a gene. Germline V gene lookup returns CDR1 MDHEN and CDR2 SYDVKM.

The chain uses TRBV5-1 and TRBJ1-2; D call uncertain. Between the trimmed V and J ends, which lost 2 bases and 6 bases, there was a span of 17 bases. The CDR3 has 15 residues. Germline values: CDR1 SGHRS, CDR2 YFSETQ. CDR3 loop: CASSLGLDFRDGYTF. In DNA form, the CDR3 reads TGCGCCAGCAGCTTAGGACTGGATTTCCGCGATGGCTACACCTTC.

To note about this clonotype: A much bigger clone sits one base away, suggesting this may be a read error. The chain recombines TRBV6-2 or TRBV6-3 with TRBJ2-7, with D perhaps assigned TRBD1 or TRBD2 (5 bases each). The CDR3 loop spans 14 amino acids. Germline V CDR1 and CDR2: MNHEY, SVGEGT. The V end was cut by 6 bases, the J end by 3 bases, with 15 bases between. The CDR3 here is CASRIPGRNYEQYF. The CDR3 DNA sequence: TGTGCCAGCAGAATACCGGGACGGAACTACGAGCAGTACTTC.

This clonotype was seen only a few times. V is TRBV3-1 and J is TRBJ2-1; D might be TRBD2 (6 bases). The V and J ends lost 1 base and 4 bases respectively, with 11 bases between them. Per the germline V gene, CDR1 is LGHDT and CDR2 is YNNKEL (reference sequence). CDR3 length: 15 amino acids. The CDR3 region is CASSQVAGSYNEQFF. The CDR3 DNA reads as TGTGCCAGCAGCCAAGTGGCGGGGTCTTACAATGAGCAGTTCTTC.

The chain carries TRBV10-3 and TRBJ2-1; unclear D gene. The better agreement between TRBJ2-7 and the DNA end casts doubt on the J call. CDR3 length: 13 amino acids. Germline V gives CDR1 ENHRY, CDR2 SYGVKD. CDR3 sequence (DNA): TGTGCCATCAGTGTGGGCCAGTACAATGAGCAGTACTTC. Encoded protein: CAISVGQYNEQYF.

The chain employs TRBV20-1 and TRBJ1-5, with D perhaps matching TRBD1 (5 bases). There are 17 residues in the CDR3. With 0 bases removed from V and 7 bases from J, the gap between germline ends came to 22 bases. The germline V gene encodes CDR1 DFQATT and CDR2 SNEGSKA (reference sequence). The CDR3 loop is CSARDPGPWGAGQPQHF. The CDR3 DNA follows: TGCAGTGCTAGAGATCCCGGCCCTTGGGGCGCCGGGCAGCCCCAGCATTTT.

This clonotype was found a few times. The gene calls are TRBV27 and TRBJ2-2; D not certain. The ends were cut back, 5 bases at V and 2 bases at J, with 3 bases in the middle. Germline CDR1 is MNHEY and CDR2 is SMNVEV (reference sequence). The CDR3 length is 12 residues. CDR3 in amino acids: CASSTNTGELFF. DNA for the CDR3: TGTGCCAGCAGTACAAACACCGGGGAGCTGTTTTTT.

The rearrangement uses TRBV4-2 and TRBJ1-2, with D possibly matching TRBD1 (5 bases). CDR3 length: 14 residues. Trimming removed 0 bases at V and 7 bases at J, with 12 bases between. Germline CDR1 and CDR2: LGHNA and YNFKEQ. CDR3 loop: CASSQDWGGPGYTF. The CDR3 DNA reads TGTGCCAGCAGCCAAGATTGGGGGGGACCTGGCTACACCTTC.

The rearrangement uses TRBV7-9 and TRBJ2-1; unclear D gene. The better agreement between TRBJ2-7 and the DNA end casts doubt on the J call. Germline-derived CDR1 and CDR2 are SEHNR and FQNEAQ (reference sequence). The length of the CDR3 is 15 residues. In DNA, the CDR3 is TGTGCCAGCAGCCCAGGACCGAGCTCCTACAATGAGCAGTACTTC. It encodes CASSPGPSSYNEQYF.

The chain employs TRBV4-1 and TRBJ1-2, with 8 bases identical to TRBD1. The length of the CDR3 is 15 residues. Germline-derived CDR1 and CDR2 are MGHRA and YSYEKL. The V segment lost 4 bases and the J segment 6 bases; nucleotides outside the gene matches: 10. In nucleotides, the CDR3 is TGCGCCAGCAGCCTCAACCGACAGGGGACCAATGGCTACACCTTC. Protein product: CASSLNRQGTNGYTF.

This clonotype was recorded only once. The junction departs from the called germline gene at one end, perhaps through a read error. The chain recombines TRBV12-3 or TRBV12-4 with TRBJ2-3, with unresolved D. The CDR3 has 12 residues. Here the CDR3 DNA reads TGTGCCAGCAGTTTATGGGCGGATACGGAGTATTTT. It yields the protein CASSLWADTEYF.